These 11 T cell receptor beta chains originate from one sample sequenced in a study of beta chain features in type 1 diabetes. Expressed TCRB transcripts were sequenced after all isolated RNA was converted to cDNA. Sequencing was performed with immunoSEQ multiplex PCR; in TCRdb, only in-frame clones are kept and a portion is missing. The sample lists 200,000 to 250,000 clones; about a tenth were seen once. The sample was central memory CD4+ T cells from blood. The receptors shown here come from a young man in good health.

Comment on this clone: Additional DNA sequences in this sample encode the identical CDR3. V usage is TRBV5-1 and J usage is TRBJ2-7, with unresolved D. The V end was cut by 0 bases, the J end by 3 bases, with 7 bases between. CDR3 length: 13 residues. Germline V gives CDR1 SGHRS, CDR2 YFSETQ. The DNA for the CDR3 is TGCGCCAGCAGCTTGGAGGGCAGCTACGAGCAGTACTTC. Amino acid sequence: CASSLEGSYEQYF.

CDR3 DNA: TGTGCCAGCAGCAGGGACAGTCCCTACGAGCAGTACTTC. Translation gives CASSRDSPYEQYF. V gene TRBV5-6 combines with J gene TRBJ2-7; 7 nucleotides match TRBD1. Trimming cost V 4 bases and J 2 bases; bases outside gene matches: 3. The CDR3 is made up of 13 amino acids. Looked up from germline, CDR1 is SGHDT and CDR2 is YYEEEE.

This clone was seen a few times. The chain carries TRBV7-8 and TRBJ2-7; 9 bases match TRBD2. Germline CDR1 is SGHVS and CDR2 is FQNEAQ. CDR3 length: 14 amino acids. The V and J ends lost 8 bases and 6 bases, in that order; junction bases with no gene match: 11. The CDR3 DNA reads TGTGCCAGCCTAGGCGGGAGGGCCTCGGGCGAGCAGTACTTC. Amino acid sequence: CASLGGRASGEQYF.

At least ten counts were recorded for this clone. The V gene is TRBV4-3, the J gene TRBJ2-5; D is perhaps TRBD1 or TRBD2 (5 bases each). The length of the CDR3 is 15 residues. V gave up 0 bases and J gave up 4 bases, with 12 bases separating them. From germline, CDR1 is LGHNA and CDR2 YSLEER. The CDR3 region is CASSQEPGTGETQYF. The CDR3 nucleotides are TGCGCCAGCAGCCAAGAACCGGGGACGGGAGAGACCCAGTACTTC.

This clone occurred a few times. The chain is built from TRBV4-3 and TRBJ2-3; 8 bases match TRBD2. The CDR3 has 17 amino acids. J gave up 4 bases and V 0 bases, and 9 bases lay outside the gene matches. CDR1 is LGHNA, CDR2 YSLEER, per germline. CDR3 in amino acids: CASSQDRSGRGPDTQYF. CDR3 sequence (DNA): TGCGCCAGCAGCCAAGATAGGAGCGGGAGAGGCCCAGATACGCAGTATTTT.

This clone has more than one count but fewer than ten. This chain joins TRBV29-1 and TRBJ2-3; D unresolved. The germline V gene has CDR1 SQVTM and CDR2 ANQGSEA. The CDR3 is made up of 14 amino acids. V lost 5 bases and J lost 2, with 14 bases in between. CDR3 region: CSVRGGFITDTQYF. For the CDR3, the DNA is TGCAGCGTTCGAGGCGGTTTTATCACAGATACGCAGTATTTT.

The gene calls are TRBV4-3 and TRBJ2-7; 10 bases are a match to TRBD1. V trimming: 4 bases; J trimming: 1 base; junction bases outside the gene matches: 1. The germline CDR1 and CDR2 sequences are LGHNA and YSLEER. The length of the CDR3 is 14 residues. The chain's CDR3 is CASSLGQGSYEQYF. The CDR3 coding sequence is TGCGCCAGCAGCCTGGGACAGGGGTCCTACGAGCAGTACTTC.

This clone was recorded a few times. The genes are TRBV5-4 and TRBJ2-1; D call uncertain. The CDR3 is 16 residues long. V was pared by 4 bases and J by 5 bases, with 19 bases between. Germline-derived CDR1 and CDR2 are SGHNT and YYREEE (reference sequence). In DNA, the CDR3 is TGTGCCAGCAGCGTCGATTCTATCGTCTTAAACAATGAGCAGTTCTTC. Translated, it gives CASSVDSIVLNNEQFF.

Many counts were recorded for this clone. V and J are TRBV7-9 and TRBJ1-2; D remains ambiguous. The CDR3 contains 12 residues. The V gene's germline CDR1 is SEHNR and CDR2 FQNEAQ (reference sequence). With 5 bases removed from V and 2 bases from J, the gap between germline ends came to 6 bases. Here the CDR3 DNA reads TGTGCCAGCAGCCTCCAAAACTATGGCTACACCTTC. Amino acids: CASSLQNYGYTF.

The rearrangement links TRBV7-2 to TRBJ2-1, with 9 bases aligning to TRBD2. Germline V CDR1 and CDR2: SGHTA, FQGNSA. This CDR3 is 15 amino acids long. V was clipped by 3 bases and J by 7 bases; unmatched bases: 7. The CDR3 DNA reads as TGTGCCAGCAGCTTGACCGGGACTAGCCGTAATGAGCAGTTCTTC. It specifies CASSLTGTSRNEQFF.

V and J are TRBV7-2 and TRBJ2-7; D call uncertain. V gave up 5 bases and J gave up 0 bases, with 14 bases separating them. The CDR3 is 15 amino acids. Germline CDR1 and CDR2: SGHTA and FQGNSA. The CDR3 DNA reads as TGTGCCAGCAGCCCGCAGGACGGCCGCTCCTACGAGCAGTACTTC. This encodes CASSPQDGRSYEQYF.